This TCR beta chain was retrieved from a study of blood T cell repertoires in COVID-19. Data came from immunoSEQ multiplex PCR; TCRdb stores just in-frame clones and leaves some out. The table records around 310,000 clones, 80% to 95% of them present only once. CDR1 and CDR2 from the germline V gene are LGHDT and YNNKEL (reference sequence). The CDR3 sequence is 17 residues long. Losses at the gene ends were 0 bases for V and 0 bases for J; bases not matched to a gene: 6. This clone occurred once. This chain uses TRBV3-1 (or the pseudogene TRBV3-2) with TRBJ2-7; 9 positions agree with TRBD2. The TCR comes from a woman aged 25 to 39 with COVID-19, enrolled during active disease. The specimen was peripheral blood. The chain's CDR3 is CASSQESSSGSSYEQYF. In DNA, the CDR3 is TGTGCCAGCAGCCAAGAGTCAAGTAGCGGGAGCTCCTACGAGCAGTACTTC.